Listed below are T cell receptor beta chains from one sample, sequenced in a study of T cells in Graves' hyperthyroidism and ophthalmopathy. MiXCR, applied by TCRdb to the multiplex PCR reads, yields one record per CDR3 protein. The table includes about 840,000 distinct CDR3 sequences, 38% detected once. The specimen sequenced was blood. These TCRs come from a man aged 18 to 29 with Graves' hyperthyroidism. Each CDR3 is given with its conserved first and last residue. A D gene is named only where the DNA matches it firmly. Clone size is given for some rows only: seen once, a few or many times, or a class if the clone is expanded.

v_gene	d_gene	j_gene	abundance	CDR3nt	CDR3aa
TRBV4-2	NA	TRBJ1-4	NA	TGTGCCAGCAGCGGAGGGCAAGGTCGGGTTGAAAAACTGTTTTTT	CASSGGQGRVEKLFF
TRBV20-1	NA	TRBJ2-6	NA	TGCAGTGCCCCCACAAGCGTCCTGACTTTC	CSAPTSVLTF
TRBV6-1	NA	TRBJ2-7	once	TGTGCCAGCAAGGGAAGCGCCTACGAGCAGTACTTC	CASKGSAYEQYF
TRBV19	TRBD2	TRBJ2-7	NA	TGTGCCAGTAGTAGGACTAGCGGTCTTAGCTCCTACGAGCAGTACTTC	CASSRTSGLSSYEQYF
TRBV25-1	TRBD2	TRBJ2-2	NA	TGTGCCAGCAGTTTTACTAGCGGGAGCACCGGGGAGCTGTTTTTT	CASSFTSGSTGELFF
TRBV20-1	NA	TRBJ2-7	few	TGCAGTGCTGGCCGGGACTCCAAAAACTACGAGCAGTACTTC	CSAGRDSKNYEQYF
TRBV7-9	NA	TRBJ2-5	few	TGTGCCAGCAGCTTAAACAGGGTAGAGACCCAGTACTTC	CASSLNRVETQYF
TRBV29-1	NA	TRBJ1-2	NA	TGCAGCGTTGAAGGTGCGACATGGGTAGTCAGTGGCTACACCTTC	CSVEGATWVVSGYTF
TRBV7-9	NA	TRBJ2-5	NA	TGTGCCAGCAGCTCACAGTCCAGGGAAAAGACCCAGTACTTC	CASSSQSREKTQYF
TRBV4-1	NA	TRBJ1-4	NA	TGCGCCAGCAGCCATATCGGTGAAAAACTGTTTTTT	CASSHIGEKLFF
TRBV7-9	TRBD1	TRBJ1-6	NA	TGCGCCAGCAGCCAAGGTTTTGCCAGGGGGTTTTCACCCCTCCACTTT	CASSQGFARGFSPLHF
TRBV4-3	NA	TRBJ1-5	NA	TGCGCCAGCAGCCCGGACGGTTATAGCAATCAGCCCCAGCATTTT	CASSPDGYSNQPQHF
TRBV13	TRBD1	TRBJ2-7	NA	TGTGCCAGCAGCTCCTCGGACAGGGAATACGAGCAGTACTTC	CASSSSDREYEQYF
TRBV20-1	NA	TRBJ2-7	few	TGCAGTGCTAGAGAGGAAACCCCGTACGAGCAGTACTTC	CSAREETPYEQYF
TRBV29-1	TRBD1	TRBJ2-7	many	TGCAGCGTTGTGGACAGGGCGAGCTCCTACGAGCAGTACTTC	CSVVDRASSYEQYF
TRBV6-2/TRBV6-3	NA	TRBJ1-5	NA	TGTGCCAGCAGTTACCTCAGGGATAGCAATCAGCCCCAGCATTTT	CASSYLRDSNQPQHF
TRBV2	NA	TRBJ1-6	many	TGTGCCAGCAGTGAATACCGGACAAGCGACGTCACCCTCCACTTT	CASSEYRTSDVTLHF
TRBV13	TRBD2	TRBJ2-2	NA	TGTGCCAGCAGCACTGACGGGGGGGCGCACACCGGGGAGCTGTTTTTT	CASSTDGGAHTGELFF
TRBV6-5	NA	TRBJ2-2	NA	TGTGCCAGCAGTTACGGTCCCAGGAACACCGGGGAGCTGTTTTTT	CASSYGPRNTGELFF
TRBV7-3	NA	TRBJ2-2	many	TGTGCCAGCAGCTTAAGTGTGCCATCGAACACCGGGGAGCTGTTTTTT	CASSLSVPSNTGELFF